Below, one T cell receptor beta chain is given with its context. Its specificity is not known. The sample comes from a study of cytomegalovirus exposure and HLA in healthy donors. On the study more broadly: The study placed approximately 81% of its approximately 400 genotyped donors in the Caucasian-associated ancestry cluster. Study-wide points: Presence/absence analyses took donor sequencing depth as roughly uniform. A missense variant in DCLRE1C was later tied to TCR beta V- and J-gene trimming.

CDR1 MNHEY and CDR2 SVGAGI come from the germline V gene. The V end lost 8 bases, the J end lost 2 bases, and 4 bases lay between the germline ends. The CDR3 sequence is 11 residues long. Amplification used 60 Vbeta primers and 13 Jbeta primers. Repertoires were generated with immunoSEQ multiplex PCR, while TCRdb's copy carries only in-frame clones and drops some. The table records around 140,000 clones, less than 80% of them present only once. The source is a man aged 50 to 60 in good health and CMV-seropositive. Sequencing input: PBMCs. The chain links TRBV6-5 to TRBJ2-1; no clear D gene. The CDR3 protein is CASQAYNEQFF. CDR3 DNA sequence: TGTGCCAGCCAGGCCTACAATGAGCAGTTCTTC.